Presented here are 20 T cell receptor beta chains from one specimen sequenced in a study of cytomegalovirus exposure and HLA in healthy donors. The PCR contained 60 Vbeta and 13 Jbeta primers. Clones were sequenced by immunoSEQ multiplex PCR, and TCRdb holds only the in-frame ones, with some missing. Of 65,000 to 90,000 clones in the sample, roughly 90% are singletons; the top ten hold roughly 2%. The sample taken for sequencing was PBMCs. These receptors were obtained from a woman in her 30s in good health and CMV-seronegative.

V is TRBV6-1 and J is TRBJ1-2; 8 bases align to TRBD1. This CDR3 contains 13 residues. Germline CDR1 reads MNHNS; CDR2 reads SASEGT. V gave up 7 bases and J gave up 4 bases; unmatched junction bases: 5. The CDR3 DNA reads TGTGCCAGCACAGGACAGGGCCTCTATGGCTACACCTTC. Translated: CASTGQGLYGYTF.

The rearrangement joins TRBV11-2 to TRBJ2-1; D not certain. The germline CDR1 and CDR2 sequences are SGHAT and FQNNGV. CDR3 length: 16 residues. The germline V and J ends were trimmed by 0 bases and 2 bases, with 11 bases remaining between them. For the CDR3, the DNA is TGTGCCAGCAGCTTAGATACCGCGGCGGCCTACAATGAGCAGTTCTTC. Residues: CASSLDTAAAYNEQFF.

The chain combines TRBV2 with TRBJ2-1; maybe TRBD2 (5 bases). Germline CDR1 is SNHLY and CDR2 is FYNNEI. This CDR3 contains 13 residues. Trimming removed 2 bases from V and 10 bases from J, with 12 bases in between. The CDR3: CASSEWTRSEQFF. The CDR3 region has the DNA TGTGCCAGCAGTGAATGGACTCGCTCGGAGCAGTTCTTC.

This clone has a single count. The V gene is TRBV6-1, the J gene TRBJ2-5; 7 nucleotides line up with TRBD1. This CDR3 is built from 15 residues. V was clipped by 3 bases and J by 5 bases; unmatched bases: 9. CDR1 is MNHNS, CDR2 SASEGT, per germline. The CDR3 bases are TGTGCCAGCAGTGATGGACCGACAGGGTTGGAGACCCAGTACTTC. Translating it yields CASSDGPTGLETQYF.

The chain employs TRBV7-6 and TRBJ2-1, with TRBD1 identical over 7 bases. The germline V gene encodes CDR1 SGHVS and CDR2 FNYEAQ. This CDR3 contains 14 residues. V lost 1 base to trimming and J lost 8 bases; unmatched junction nucleotides: 5. The CDR3 reads CASSLVDRADEQFF. The CDR3 nucleotides read TGTGCCAGCAGCTTAGTTGACAGGGCGGATGAGCAGTTCTTC.

The chain couples TRBV2 to TRBJ2-3, with TRBD2 matching over 14 bases. This CDR3 has 16 amino acids. Germline V lookup: CDR1 SNHLY, CDR2 FYNNEI. Trimming cost V 5 bases and J 3 bases; bases outside gene matches: 4. The CDR3 spells CASSYGLAGGTDTQYF. As DNA, the CDR3 is TGTGCCAGCAGTTACGGACTAGCGGGAGGAACAGATACGCAGTATTTT.

The gene calls are TRBV5-4 and TRBJ2-7, with TRBD1 identical over 11 bases. The CDR3 sequence is 16 residues long. The ends lost 4 bases at V and 0 bases at J; junction bases unmatched: 6. From germline, CDR1 is SGHNT and CDR2 YYREEE (reference sequence). CDR3 in amino acids: CASSPGQGEISYEQYF. The CDR3 nucleotides read TGTGCCAGCAGCCCGGGACAGGGGGAGATCTCCTACGAGCAGTACTTC.

The chain couples TRBV4-2 to TRBJ1-4; tentative D call: TRBD1 (6 bases). Germline CDR1 and CDR2: LGHNA and YNFKEQ. The CDR3 loop spans 20 amino acids. Deletions cut 0 bases from V and 0 bases from J, with 20 bases between. The CDR3 region is CASSQDKAGRGVTTNEKLFF. DNA for the CDR3: TGTGCCAGCAGCCAAGATAAGGCAGGGAGGGGGGTAACAACTAATGAAAAACTGTTTTTT.

The chain recombines TRBV14 with TRBJ2-7; D is undetermined. The germline CDR1 and CDR2 sequences are SGHDN and FVKESK. CDR3 length equals 15 residues. V was trimmed by 0 bases and J by 1 base, leaving 10 bases between them. DNA for the CDR3: TGTGCCAGCAGCCAAGATCTGGTCAGTTCCTACGAGCAGTACTTC. This gives the protein CASSQDLVSSYEQYF.

The DNA of the CDR3 is TGTGCCAGTAGACCCAGCCGCTCCGGGGATGAAAAACTGTTTTTT. Translating gives CASRPSRSGDEKLFF. The chain recombines TRBV19 with TRBJ1-4; no reliable D call. The germline V and J ends were trimmed by 6 bases and 6 bases, with 17 bases remaining between them. CDR3 length equals 15 residues. Germline V lookup: CDR1 LNHDA, CDR2 SQIVND (reference sequence).

The chain employs TRBV4-2 and TRBJ2-5, with 9 bases identical to TRBD2. The junction had 11 bases not matched to a gene; V was cut back by 1 base and J by 5 bases. The V gene's germline CDR1 is LGHNA and CDR2 YNFKEQ. The CDR3 is made up of 17 amino acids. The CDR3 bases are TGTGCCAGCAGCCAAGGAAGGGGTAGCGGGAGAGTGGAGACCCAGTACTTC. Encoded protein: CASSQGRGSGRVETQYF.

The V gene is TRBV6-5, the J gene TRBJ2-3, with D possibly matching TRBD2 (5 bases). V was cut by 6 bases and J by 6 bases, with 7 bases left in between. This CDR3 spans 11 amino acids. CDR1 is MNHEY and CDR2 is SVGAGI in the germline V gene. DNA of the CDR3: TGTGCCAGCAGGACGGGGGATACGCAGTATTTT. This codes for CASRTGDTQYF.

V usage is TRBV5-5 and J usage is TRBJ2-7; D not certain. Trimming removed 4 bases at V and 0 bases at J, with 5 bases between. This CDR3 has 12 residues. The germline V gene encodes CDR1 SGHKS and CDR2 YYEKEE (reference sequence). CDR3 nucleotides: TGTGCCAGCAGCCTGAGCTCCTACGAGCAGTACTTC. Translation: CASSLSSYEQYF. The full variable domain, in which reference TRBV5-5 and TRBJ2-7 provide the parts outside the CDR3, is DAGVTQSPTHLIKTRGQQVTLRCSPISGHKSVSWYQQVLGQGPQFIFQYYEKEERGRGNFPDRFSARQFPNYSSELNVNALLLGDSALYLCASSLSSYEQYFGPGTRLTVT.

V gene TRBV5-4 combines with J gene TRBJ2-3; 11 positions match TRBD2. The CDR3 has 17 residues. CDR1 and CDR2 from the germline V gene are SGHNT and YYREEE (reference sequence). Trimming cost V 4 bases and J 1 base; bases outside gene matches: 8. The CDR3 loop reads CASSRTSGPPGTDTQYF. CDR3 nucleotide sequence: TGTGCCAGCAGCCGGACTAGCGGGCCTCCTGGCACAGATACGCAGTATTTT. The variable domain in full, with the rest retrieved from reference TRBV5-4 and TRBJ2-3, is ETGVTQSPTHLIKTRGQQVTLRCSSQSGHNTVSWYQQALGQGPQFIFQYYREEENGRGNFPPRFSGLQFPNYSSELNVNALELDDSALYLCASSRTSGPPGTDTQYFGPGTRLTVL.

The chain combines TRBV27 with TRBJ2-5, with 8 nucleotides matching TRBD1. With 2 bases clipped from V and 4 bases from J, the junction kept 3 bases outside the gene matches. The CDR3 is 14 residues long. CDR1 MNHEY and CDR2 SMNVEV come from the germline V gene (reference sequence). DNA of the CDR3: TGTGCCAGCAGTTTAGACAGGGGTGCAGAGACCCAGTACTTC. It translates to CASSLDRGAETQYF.

This clone has more than one count but fewer than ten. The rearrangement links TRBV7-6 to TRBJ1-1; 9 bases align to TRBD1. The J segment lost 4 bases and the V segment lost 3 bases, leaving 3 bases of the junction unmatched. The germline V gene encodes CDR1 SGHVS and CDR2 FNYEAQ. This CDR3 has 14 residues. As DNA, the CDR3 is TGTGCCAGCAGCTTTGCACAGGGGGCCACTGAAGCTTTCTTT. This sequence encodes CASSFAQGATEAFF.

This clone was found once. The chain links TRBV5-6 to TRBJ1-2; D might be TRBD1 (5 bases). This CDR3 has 14 residues. CDR1 and CDR2 (germline): SGHDT, YYEEEE. Trimming removed 4 bases at V and 4 bases at J, with 14 bases between. DNA for the CDR3: TGTGCCAGCAGCCCTTCAACAGGCGCCTATGGCTACACCTTC. It translates to CASSPSTGAYGYTF.

This clone has only a few counts. The junction departs from germline at one end; a sequencing error may be responsible. This chain links TRBV7-2 with TRBJ2-1, with D possibly being TRBD1 (6 bases). The germline CDR1 and CDR2 sequences are SGHTA and FQGNSA. The CDR3 loop spans 16 amino acids. In DNA form, the CDR3 reads TGTGCCAGCAGCCTAGCTGCAACAGGGTCCTACAATGAGCAGTTCTTC. It is translated as CASSLAATGSYNEQFF.

This chain joins TRBV5-1 and TRBJ2-1; D is possibly TRBD2 (5 bases). Trimming cost V 10 bases and J 0 bases, with 17 bases left between them. In germline, CDR1 is SGHRS, CDR2 YFSETQ. The CDR3 length is 15 residues. The CDR3, as DNA: TGCGCCTCAAGCTTGGTTAGCGCCTCCTACAATGAGCAGTTCTTC. Its translation is CASSLVSASYNEQFF.

This sequence joins TRBV9 and TRBJ2-7; TRBD2 agrees at 7 bases. Germline trimming cut 3 bases from V and 0 bases from J; bases unmatched to any gene: 3. The germline gives CDR1 SGDLS, CDR2 YYNGEE. This CDR3 region has 14 residues. The CDR3 region is CASSEGGSSYEQYF. The CDR3 DNA reads as TGTGCCAGCAGCGAGGGCGGGAGCTCCTACGAGCAGTACTTC.